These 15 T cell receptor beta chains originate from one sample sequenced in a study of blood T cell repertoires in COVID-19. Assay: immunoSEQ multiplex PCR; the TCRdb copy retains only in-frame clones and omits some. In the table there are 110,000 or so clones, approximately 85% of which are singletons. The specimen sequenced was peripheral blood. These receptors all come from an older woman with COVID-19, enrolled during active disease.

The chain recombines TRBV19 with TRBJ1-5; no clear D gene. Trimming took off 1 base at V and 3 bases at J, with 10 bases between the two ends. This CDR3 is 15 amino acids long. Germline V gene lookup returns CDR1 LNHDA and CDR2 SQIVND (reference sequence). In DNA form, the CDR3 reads TGTGCCAGTAGTATAGTTGAGGGTCACAATCAGCCCCAGCATTTT. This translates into CASSIVEGHNQPQHF.

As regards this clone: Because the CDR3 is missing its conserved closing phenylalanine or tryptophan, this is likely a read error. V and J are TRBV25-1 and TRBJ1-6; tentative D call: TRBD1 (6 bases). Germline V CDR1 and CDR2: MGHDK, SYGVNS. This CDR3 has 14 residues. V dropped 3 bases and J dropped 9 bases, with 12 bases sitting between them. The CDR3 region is CASSDYSGASPLHL. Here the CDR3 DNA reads TGTGCCAGCAGTGATTACTCAGGGGCTTCACCCCTCCACCTT.

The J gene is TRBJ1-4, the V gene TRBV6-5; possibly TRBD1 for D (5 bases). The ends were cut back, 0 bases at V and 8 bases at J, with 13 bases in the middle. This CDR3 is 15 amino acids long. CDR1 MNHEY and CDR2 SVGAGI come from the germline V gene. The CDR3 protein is CASSYSRGYPEKLFF. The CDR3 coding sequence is TGTGCCAGCAGTTACTCAAGGGGCTACCCAGAAAAACTGTTTTTT.

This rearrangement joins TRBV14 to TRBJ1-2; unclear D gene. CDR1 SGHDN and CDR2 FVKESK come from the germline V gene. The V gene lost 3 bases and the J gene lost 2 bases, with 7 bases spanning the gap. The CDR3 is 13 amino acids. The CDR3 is CASSQGQNYGYTF. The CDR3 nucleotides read TGTGCCAGCAGCCAGGGCCAGAACTATGGCTACACCTTC.

CDR3 sequence reads: CASSLQGHRSPLHF. The CDR3, as DNA: TGTGCCAGCAGTTTACAGGGGCATAGATCACCCCTCCACTTT. V usage is TRBV6-5 and J usage is TRBJ1-6, with TRBD1 identical over 7 bases. Per the germline V gene, CDR1 is MNHEY and CDR2 is SVGAGI. V dropped 4 bases and J dropped 10; count of bases not matched to a gene: 7. The CDR3 contains 14 residues.

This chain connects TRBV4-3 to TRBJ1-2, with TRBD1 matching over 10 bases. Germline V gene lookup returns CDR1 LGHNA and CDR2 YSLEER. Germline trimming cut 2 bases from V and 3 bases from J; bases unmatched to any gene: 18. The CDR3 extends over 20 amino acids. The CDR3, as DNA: TGCGCCAGCAGCCAACTCCCAGGGACCGGGACAGGGGATGGGGACTATGGCTACACCTTC. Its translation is CASSQLPGTGTGDGDYGYTF.

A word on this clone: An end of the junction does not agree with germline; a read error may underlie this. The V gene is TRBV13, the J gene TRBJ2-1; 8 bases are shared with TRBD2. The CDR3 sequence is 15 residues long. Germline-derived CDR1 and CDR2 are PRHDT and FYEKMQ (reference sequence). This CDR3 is CASSLVGSGVNVQFF. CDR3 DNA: TGTGCCAGCAGCTTAGTTGGTAGCGGGGTAAATGTGCAGTTCTTC.

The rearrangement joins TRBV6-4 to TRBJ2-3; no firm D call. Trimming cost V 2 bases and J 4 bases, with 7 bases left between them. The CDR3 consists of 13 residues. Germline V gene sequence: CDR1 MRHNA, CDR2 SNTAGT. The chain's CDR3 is CASSDLAADTQYF. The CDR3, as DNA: TGTGCCAGCAGTGACCTCGCGGCAGATACGCAGTATTTT.

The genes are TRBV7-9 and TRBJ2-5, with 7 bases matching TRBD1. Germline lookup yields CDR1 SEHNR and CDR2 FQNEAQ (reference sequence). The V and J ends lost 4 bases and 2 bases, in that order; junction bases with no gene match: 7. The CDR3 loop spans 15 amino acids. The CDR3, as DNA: TGTGCCAGCAGCTCCCGGGACAGTACGCAAGAGACCCAGTACTTC. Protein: CASSSRDSTQETQYF. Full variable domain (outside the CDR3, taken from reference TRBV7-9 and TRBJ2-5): DTGVSQNPRHKITKRGQNVTFRCDPISEHNRLYWYRQTLGQGPEFLTYFQNEAQLEKSRLLSDRFSAERPKGSFSTLEIQRTEQGDSAMYLCASSSRDSTQETQYFGPGTRLLVL.

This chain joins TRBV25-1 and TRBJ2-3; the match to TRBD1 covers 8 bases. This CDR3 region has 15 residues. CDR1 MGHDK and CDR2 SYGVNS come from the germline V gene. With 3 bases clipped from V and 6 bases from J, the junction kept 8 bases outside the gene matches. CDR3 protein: CASSDTGTGQDTQYF. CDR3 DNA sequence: TGTGCCAGCAGTGATACCGGGACAGGTCAGGATACGCAGTATTTT.

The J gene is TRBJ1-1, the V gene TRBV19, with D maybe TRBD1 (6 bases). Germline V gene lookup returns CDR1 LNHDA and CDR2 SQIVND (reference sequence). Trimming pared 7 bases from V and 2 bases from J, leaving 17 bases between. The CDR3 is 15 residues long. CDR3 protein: CASKPGESYNTEAFF. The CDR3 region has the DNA TGTGCCAGTAAACCAGGGGAGTCGTATAACACTGAAGCTTTCTTT.

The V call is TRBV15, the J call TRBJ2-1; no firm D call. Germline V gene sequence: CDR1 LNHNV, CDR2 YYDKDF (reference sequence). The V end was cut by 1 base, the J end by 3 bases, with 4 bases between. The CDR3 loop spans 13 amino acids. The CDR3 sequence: CATSRVSYNEQFF. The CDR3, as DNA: TGTGCCACCAGCAGAGTCAGCTACAATGAGCAGTTCTTC.

CDR3 DNA: TGTGCCAGCAGACCGAGCGGGAGCTCCTACAATGAGCAGTTCTTC. This codes for CASRPSGSSYNEQFF. This chain links TRBV4-2 with TRBJ2-1; 8 bases fit TRBD2. The CDR3 totals 15 residues. The V gene's germline CDR1 is LGHNA and CDR2 YNFKEQ. The J segment lost 0 bases and the V segment lost 6 bases, leaving 4 bases of the junction unmatched.

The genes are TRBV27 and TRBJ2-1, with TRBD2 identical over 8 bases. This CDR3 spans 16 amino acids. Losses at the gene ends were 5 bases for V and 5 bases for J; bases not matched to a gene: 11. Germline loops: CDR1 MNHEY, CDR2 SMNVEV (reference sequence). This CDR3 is CASSRIAGKAHNEQFF. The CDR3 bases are TGTGCCAGCAGTCGTATAGCGGGGAAGGCCCACAATGAGCAGTTCTTC.

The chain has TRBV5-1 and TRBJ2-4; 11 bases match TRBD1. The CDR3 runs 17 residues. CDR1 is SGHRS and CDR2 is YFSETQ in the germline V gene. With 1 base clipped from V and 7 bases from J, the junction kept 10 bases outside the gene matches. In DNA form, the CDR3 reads TGCGCCAGCAGCTTGTGGACAGGGGGCTCCGTTTTGAACATTCAGTACTTC. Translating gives CASSLWTGGSVLNIQYF.